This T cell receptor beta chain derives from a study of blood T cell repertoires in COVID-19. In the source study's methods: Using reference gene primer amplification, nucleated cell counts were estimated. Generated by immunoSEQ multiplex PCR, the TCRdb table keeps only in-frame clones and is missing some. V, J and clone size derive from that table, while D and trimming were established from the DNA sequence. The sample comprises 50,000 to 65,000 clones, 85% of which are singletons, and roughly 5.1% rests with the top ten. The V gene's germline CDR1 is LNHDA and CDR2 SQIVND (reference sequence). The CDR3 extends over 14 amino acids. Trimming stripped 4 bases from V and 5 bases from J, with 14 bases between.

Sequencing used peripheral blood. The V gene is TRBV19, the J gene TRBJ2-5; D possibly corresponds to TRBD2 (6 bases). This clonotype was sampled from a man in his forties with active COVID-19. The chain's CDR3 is CASSRGGGLETQYF. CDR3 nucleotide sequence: TGTGCCAGTAGTAGGGGTGGAGGGCTTGAGACCCAGTACTTC.